One and the same sample provided the 31 T cell receptor beta chains below, sequenced in a study of shared clonotypes between healthy human individuals. Sequenced by immunoSEQ multiplex PCR; TCRdb stores in-frame clones only, minus some. The table lists about 530,000 clones, nearly 80% of them singletons. The source material was PBMCs. The source of these receptors is a woman aged 40 to 49 in good health. Some clones in this sample may be carry-over from other donors' samples.

In its sample, this clone was seen a few times. The gene calls are TRBV11-2 and TRBJ2-3, with D maybe TRBD2 (5 bases). CDR1 and CDR2 from the germline V gene are SGHAT and FQNNGV. This CDR3 has 13 residues. With 1 base removed from V and 9 bases from J, the gap between germline ends came to 11 bases. CDR3 region: CASSLGGRATQYF. In DNA, the CDR3 is TGTGCCAGCAGCTTAGGCGGGCGCGCGACGCAGTATTTT. The whole variable domain, filled in from reference TRBV11-2 and TRBJ2-3, reads EAGVAQSPRYKIIEKRQSVAFWCNPISGHATLYWYQQILGQGPKLLIQFQNNGVVDDSQLPKDRFSAERLKGVDSTLKIQPAKLEDSAVYLCASSLGGRATQYFGPGTRLTVL.

The V and J genes are TRBV11-2 and TRBJ1-2; TRBD1 is a possible D gene (6 bases). Germline CDR1 and CDR2: SGHAT and FQNNGV. This CDR3 has 13 amino acids. Between the trimmed V and J ends, which lost 5 bases and 6 bases, there was a span of 13 bases. The CDR3 here is CASSPLGQHGYTF. The CDR3 DNA reads as TGTGCCAGCAGCCCACTCGGACAGCATGGCTACACCTTC.

The chain employs TRBV7-9 and TRBJ2-1; a possible D gene is TRBD1 (6 bases). CDR3 size: 14 residues. Trimming left V 3 bases short and J 7 bases short, with 13 bases between. CDR1 and CDR2 (germline): SEHNR, FQNEAQ (reference sequence). The CDR3: CASSFFQQGNEQFF. The CDR3 DNA is TGTGCCAGCAGCTTCTTCCAACAGGGTAATGAGCAGTTCTTC.

This clone has just a few counts. The chain carries TRBV18 and TRBJ2-1; 8 nucleotides align to TRBD2. V lost 0 bases to trimming and J lost 9 bases; unmatched junction nucleotides: 10. The CDR3 is 16 residues long. Germline CDR1 and CDR2: KGHSH and LQKENI. This CDR3 is CASSPPSGSVYSEQFF. Written as DNA, the CDR3 is TGTGCCAGCTCACCACCGAGCGGGAGTGTTTATAGTGAGCAGTTCTTC. Using reference TRBV18 and TRBJ2-1 for the parts outside the CDR3, the full variable domain is NAGVMQNPRHLVRRRGQEARLRCSPMKGHSHVYWYRQLPEEGLKFMVYLQKENIIDESGMPKERFSAEFPKEGPSILRIQQVVRGDSAAYFCASSPPSGSVYSEQFFGPGTRLTVL.

This clone was counted once. Within the sample, other DNA sequences also encode this same CDR3. The chain joins TRBV20-1 to TRBJ2-7, with TRBD1 matching over 7 bases. V gave up 5 bases and J gave up 3 bases; unmatched junction bases: 1. Per germline, CDR1 DFQATT and CDR2 SNEGSKA (reference sequence). The CDR3 runs to 11 residues. CDR3 coding DNA: TGCAGTGCTCGGGACAGCTACGAGCAGTACTTC. Protein: CSARDSYEQYF.

This chain links TRBV5-1 with TRBJ2-1, with D unresolved. Deletions cut 0 bases from V and 2 bases from J, with 6 bases between. The germline CDR1 and CDR2 sequences are SGHRS and YFSETQ. The CDR3 consists of 14 residues. CDR3 DNA sequence: TGCGCCAGCAGCTTGGACAGCACCTACAATGAGCAGTTCTTC. It yields the protein CASSLDSTYNEQFF. Drawing the rest from reference TRBV5-1 and TRBJ2-1, the complete variable domain is KAGVTQTPRYLIKTRGQQVTLSCSPISGHRSVSWYQQTPGQGLQFLFEYFSETQRNKGNFPGRFSGRQFSNSRSEMNVSTLELGDSALYLCASSLDSTYNEQFFGPGTRLTVL.

V is TRBV2 and J is TRBJ2-1, with 10 bases matching TRBD1. The CDR3 totals 14 residues. Germline V gene data show CDR1 as SNHLY and CDR2 as FYNNEI. V shed 5 bases, J shed 6 bases, and the junction held 4 bases outside the gene matches. The CDR3 DNA follows: TGTGCCAGCAGTCCCGGGACAGGGGTCAATGAGCAGTTCTTC. This gives the protein CASSPGTGVNEQFF.

This chain links TRBV28 with TRBJ1-5, with a possible D match to TRBD1 (5 bases). CDR3 length equals 16 residues. CDR1 and CDR2 (germline): MDHEN, SYDVKM. Trimming removed 6 bases from V and 2 bases from J, with 17 bases in between. DNA of the CDR3: TGTGCCAGCAGCCCCCGGGAAGGGGCGCGCAATCAGCCCCAGCATTTT. Translated, it gives CASSPREGARNQPQHF.

There are a few counts of this clone. The chain employs TRBV9 and TRBJ2-3; D possibly corresponds to TRBD2 (6 bases). CDR1 is SGDLS, CDR2 YYNGEE, per germline. The CDR3 is 13 amino acids. V lost 6 bases to trimming and J lost 1 base, with 9 bases between them. CDR3 in amino acids: CASKASGTDTQYF. The CDR3, as DNA: TGTGCCAGCAAGGCTAGCGGCACAGATACGCAGTATTTT.

CDR3 loop: CASSPSSGNEQYF. As DNA, the CDR3 is TGTGCCAGCTCACCATCTAGCGGCAACGAGCAGTACTTC. The V call is TRBV18, the J call TRBJ2-7; 7 bases align to TRBD2. Germline CDR1 KGHSH, CDR2 LQKENI. This CDR3 has 13 amino acids. J was trimmed by 5 bases and V by 2 bases; bases with no gene match: 3.

The gene calls are TRBV19 and TRBJ2-5; maybe TRBD1 (6 bases). This CDR3 has 15 amino acids. The germline V gene has CDR1 LNHDA and CDR2 SQIVND (reference sequence). Trimming removed 6 bases from V and 3 bases from J, with 17 bases in between. The CDR3 sequence: CASRYTGTLKETQYF. The CDR3 DNA sequence: TGTGCCAGTAGGTACACCGGGACACTCAAAGAGACCCAGTACTTC.

Details on this clone: This may stem from a read error, because a much larger clone lies one nucleotide away. The rearrangement links TRBV30 to TRBJ1-3; D is undetermined. The CDR3 covers 14 residues. CDR1 is GTSNPN, CDR2 SVGIG, per germline (reference sequence). Trimming removed 5 bases at V and 4 bases at J, with 15 bases between. CDR3 nucleotides: TGTGCCTGGGGTCTGCAATATGGAGGAAACACCATATATTTT. The encoded protein is CAWGLQYGGNTIYF.

V is TRBV28 and J is TRBJ1-1, with 11 nucleotides matching TRBD1. The CDR3 extends over 14 amino acids. Germline lookup yields CDR1 MDHEN and CDR2 SYDVKM. Germline trimming cut 7 bases from V and 5 bases from J; bases unmatched to any gene: 6. This chain's CDR3 is CASNPDRGRTEAFF. The DNA for the CDR3 is TGTGCCAGCAACCCGGACAGGGGGCGGACTGAAGCTTTCTTT.

This clone was detected once. CDR3 in amino acids: CASSLLAGWSTDTQYF. Here the CDR3 DNA reads TGTGCCAGCAGCCTACTAGCGGGATGGAGCACAGATACGCAGTATTTT. The chain has TRBV7-9 and TRBJ2-3; TRBD2 matches 10 bases. With 5 bases clipped from V and 0 bases from J, the junction kept 5 bases outside the gene matches. This CDR3 is 16 amino acids long. Germline V gene data show CDR1 as SEHNR and CDR2 as FQNEAQ (reference sequence).

This chain uses TRBV7-4 with TRBJ1-2; TRBD1 matches at 7 bases. V lost 5 bases, J lost 9 bases, and 6 bases stayed unmatched. Germline lookup yields CDR1 SGHVT and CDR2 SQSDAQ. There are 12 residues in the CDR3. CDR3 residues: CASSVGQASYTF. DNA of the CDR3: TGTGCCAGCAGCGTCGGACAGGCTAGCTACACCTTC.

Note on this clone: A much larger clone is a single base away; this may be a read error. Other DNA sequences in the same sample also yield this CDR3. This sequence joins TRBV11-3 and TRBJ2-3, with D unclear. Trimming left V 0 bases short and J 1 base short, with 2 bases between. The CDR3 covers 13 residues. Germline V gene lookup returns CDR1 SGHNT and CDR2 YENEEA. DNA of the CDR3: TGTGCCAGCAGCTTAGAGGGCACAGATACGCAGTATTTT. As protein: CASSLEGTDTQYF.

The V call is TRBV15, the J call TRBJ1-1; no clear D gene. Deletions cut 0 bases from V and 1 base from J, with 6 bases between. The CDR3 is 14 amino acids. The germline V gene has CDR1 LNHNV and CDR2 YYDKDF (reference sequence). The CDR3 here is CATSRERQNTEAFF. DNA for the CDR3: TGTGCCACCAGCAGAGAACGGCAGAACACTGAAGCTTTCTTT.

This clone has only one observation. J is TRBJ2-7 and V is TRBV28; perhaps TRBD2 as D (5 bases). In germline, CDR1 is MDHEN, CDR2 SYDVKM. V dropped 6 bases and J dropped 3 bases, with 9 bases sitting between them. The CDR3 runs to 12 residues. This CDR3 reads CASSGEIYEQYF. Written as DNA, the CDR3 is TGTGCCAGCAGCGGGGAGATCTACGAGCAGTACTTC. Full variable domain (remainder filled in from reference TRBV28 and TRBJ2-7): DVKVTQSSRYLVKRTGEKVFLECVQDMDHENMFWYRQDPGLGLRLIYFSYDVKMKEKGDIPEGYSVSREKKERFSLILESASTNQTSMYLCASSGEIYEQYFGPGTRLTVT.

This chain connects TRBV2 to TRBJ2-3; perhaps D is TRBD1 or TRBD2 (5 bases each). The length of the CDR3 is 12 residues. V gave up 6 bases and J gave up 6 bases, with 10 bases separating them. Germline V gene data show CDR1 as SNHLY and CDR2 as FYNNEI. The CDR3 here is CASSRDADTQYF. CDR3 bases: TGTGCCAGCAGCCGGGACGCGGATACGCAGTATTTT.

The rearrangement uses TRBV7-2 and TRBJ2-5; TRBD2 matches 14 bases. Trimming removed 4 bases from V and 4 bases from J; junction bases left unmatched: 8. Per the germline V gene, CDR1 is SGHTA and CDR2 is FQGNSA. The CDR3 has 17 residues. In DNA form, the CDR3 reads TGTGCCAGCAGCTCGGAGACTAGCGGGAGGGCCTTAGAGACCCAGTACTTC. Amino acids: CASSSETSGRALETQYF.

The chain employs TRBV2 and TRBJ2-1; D is unresolved. Germline CDR1 SNHLY, CDR2 FYNNEI. V was shortened by 6 bases and J by 10 bases, with 13 bases between the two germline ends. CDR3 length equals 12 residues. The CDR3 nucleotides are TGTGCCAGCAGCCCCGGGCAGTACGAGCAGTTCTTC. Translating it yields CASSPGQYEQFF.

This rearrangement joins TRBV5-8 to TRBJ1-5; D unclear. Germline values: CDR1 SGHTS, CDR2 YDEGEE. CDR3 length equals 14 residues. Trimming took off 0 bases at V and 9 bases at J, with 13 bases between the two ends. The CDR3 sequence: CASSLGMGGRPQHF. CDR3 DNA: TGTGCCAGCAGCTTGGGTATGGGCGGGCGGCCCCAGCATTTT.

The count of this clone is one. V and J are TRBV28 and TRBJ2-7, with D unclear. Trimming cost V 1 base and J 0 bases, with 10 bases left between them. The germline CDR1 and CDR2 sequences are MDHEN and SYDVKM. This CDR3 contains 15 residues. The CDR3 spells CASSLYGGTSYEQYF. The CDR3 DNA reads as TGTGCCAGCAGTTTATATGGCGGCACCTCCTACGAGCAGTACTTC. The variable domain in full, completed from reference TRBV28 and TRBJ2-7, reads DVKVTQSSRYLVKRTGEKVFLECVQDMDHENMFWYRQDPGLGLRLIYFSYDVKMKEKGDIPEGYSVSREKKERFSLILESASTNQTSMYLCASSLYGGTSYEQYFGPGTRLTVT.

This clone appeared a few times. The rearrangement joins TRBV2 to TRBJ2-5, with D tentatively TRBD2 (6 bases). CDR1 is SNHLY, CDR2 FYNNEI, per germline. The CDR3 runs to 17 residues. V lost 5 bases and J 4 bases, leaving 23 bases between the germline ends. The CDR3 nucleotides are TGTGCCAGCAGTCTAGCCTCGTACGGGAGCGGTGGAGAGACCCAGTACTTC. Protein product: CASSLASYGSGGETQYF.

This clone was observed a few times. The genes are TRBV2 and TRBJ2-7; 7 nucleotides align to TRBD1. CDR3 length: 13 amino acids. Germline CDR1 is SNHLY and CDR2 is FYNNEI. The junction had 7 bases not matched to a gene; V was cut back by 5 bases and J by 6 bases. For the CDR3, the DNA is TGTGCCAGCAGTAAAGACAGGGTTCTCGAGCAGTACTTC. Its protein product is CASSKDRVLEQYF.

This clone turned up a few times. A read error is possible here, since a much larger clone lies one base away. The sample holds other DNA sequences that translate to the same CDR3. The genes are TRBV18 and TRBJ2-5, with D unclear. Trimming pared 2 bases from V and 1 base from J, leaving 5 bases between. Germline CDR1 KGHSH, CDR2 LQKENI. The CDR3 runs to 13 residues. The DNA for the CDR3 is TGTGCCAGCTCACCATCCCCCCAAGAGACCCAGTACTTC. It encodes CASSPSPQETQYF.

This rearrangement joins TRBV18 to TRBJ1-5; D ambiguous. V lost 5 bases and J 2 bases, leaving 10 bases between the germline ends. In germline, CDR1 is KGHSH, CDR2 LQKENI. The CDR3 sequence is 14 residues long. CDR3 nucleotides: TGTGCCAGCTCAGGGGATAACGGCAATCAGCCCCAGCATTTT. Its protein is CASSGDNGNQPQHF.

The chain carries TRBV29-1 and TRBJ1-3; no clear D gene. CDR3 length equals 14 residues. CDR1 and CDR2 from the germline V gene are SQVTM and ANQGSEA. V was shortened by 3 bases and J by 0 bases, with 9 bases between the two germline ends. In nucleotides, the CDR3 is TGCAGCGTTGACCTCGACAACTCTGGAAACACCATATATTTT. Protein sequence: CSVDLDNSGNTIYF. Complete variable domain (other parts from reference TRBV29-1 and TRBJ1-3): SAVISQKPSRDICQRGTSLTIQCQVDSQVTMMFWYRQQPGQSLTLIATANQGSEATYESGFVIDKFPISRPNLTFSTLTVSNMSPEDSSIYLCSVDLDNSGNTIYFGEGSWLTVV.

This chain uses TRBV21-1 with TRBJ2-7; the table's D call, TRBD2, has no DNA check behind it. TRBV21-1 is a pseudogene. The CDR3 has 15 amino acids. The DNA of the CDR3 is TGTGCCAGCAGCACTATACGGACTAGCTCCGCCGAGCAGTACTTC. It is translated as CASSTIRTSSAEQYF.

The V call is TRBV27, the J call TRBJ2-3; 9 bases align to TRBD2. In germline, CDR1 is MNHEY, CDR2 SMNVEV (reference sequence). There are 15 residues in the CDR3. With V trimmed by 6 bases and J by 2 bases, 6 bases remained unmatched. The CDR3 reads CASRDTSGYTDTQYF. In DNA form, the CDR3 reads TGTGCCAGCAGGGACACTAGCGGGTACACAGATACGCAGTATTTT.

The chain joins TRBV6-1 to TRBJ1-3; D is ambiguous. CDR3 length equals 15 residues. The germline V gene has CDR1 MNHNS and CDR2 SASEGT. V was pared by 2 bases and J by 0 bases, with 8 bases between. Here the CDR3 DNA reads TGTGCCAGCAGTGAATTCCTCGGCTCTGGAAACACCATATATTTT. Translation: CASSEFLGSGNTIYF.